This TCR beta chain comes out of a study of blood T cell repertoires in COVID-19. As for the study in general: Some COVID-19 samples were acute and others convalescent; all came from the United States, Italy and Spain. T cells, B-cell-depleted T cells, or PBMCs provided the cDNA or gDNA that served as material.

The V end lost 8 bases, the J end lost 2 bases, and 19 bases lay between the germline ends. This CDR3 has 15 amino acids. The V gene's germline CDR1 is SNHLY and CDR2 FYNNEI. Source study methods: For nucleated cells, counts were estimated from reference gene primer amplification. The protocol was immunoSEQ multiplex PCR, while the TCRdb copy is restricted to in-frame clones and leaves out a portion. V, J and clone size were drawn from that table, and D and trimming were deduced from the DNA. The table shows 90,000 to 150,000 clones, with approximately 85% occurring only once. The J gene is TRBJ2-7, the V gene TRBV2; the D gene is possibly TRBD2 (6 bases). The material sequenced was peripheral blood. This receptor was obtained from a man older than 75 with acute or convalescent COVID-19. CDR3 in DNA: TGTGCCAGCGGGGCGGGGACGGCTAATACCTACGAGCAGTACTTC. Its translation is CASGAGTANTYEQYF. The whole variable domain, remainder taken from reference TRBV2 and TRBJ2-7, is EPEVTQTPSHQVTQMGQEVILRCVPISNHLYFYWYRQILGQKVEFLVSFYNNEISEKSEIFDDQFSVERPDGSNFTLKIRSTKLEDSAMYFCASGAGTANTYEQYFGPGTRLTVT.